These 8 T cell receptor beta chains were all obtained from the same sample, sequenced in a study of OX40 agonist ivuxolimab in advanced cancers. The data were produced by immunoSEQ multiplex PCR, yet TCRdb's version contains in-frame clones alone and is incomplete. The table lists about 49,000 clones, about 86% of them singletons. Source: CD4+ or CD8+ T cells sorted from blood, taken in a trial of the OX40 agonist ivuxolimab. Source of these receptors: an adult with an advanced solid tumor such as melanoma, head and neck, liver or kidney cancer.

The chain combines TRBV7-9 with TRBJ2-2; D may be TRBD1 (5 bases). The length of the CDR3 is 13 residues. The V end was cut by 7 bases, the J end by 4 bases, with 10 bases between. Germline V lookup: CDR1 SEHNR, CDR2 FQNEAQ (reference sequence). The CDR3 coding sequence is TGTGCCAGCACCCCTAGGGGCACCGGGGAGCTGTTTTTT. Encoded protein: CASTPRGTGELFF.

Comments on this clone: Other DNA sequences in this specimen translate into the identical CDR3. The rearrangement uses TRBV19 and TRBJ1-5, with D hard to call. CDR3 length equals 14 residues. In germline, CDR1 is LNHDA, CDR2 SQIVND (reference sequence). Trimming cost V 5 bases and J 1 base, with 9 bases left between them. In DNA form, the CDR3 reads TGTGCCAGTAGTGTTCGAGACAGCAATCAGCCCCAGCATTTT. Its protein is CASSVRDSNQPQHF.

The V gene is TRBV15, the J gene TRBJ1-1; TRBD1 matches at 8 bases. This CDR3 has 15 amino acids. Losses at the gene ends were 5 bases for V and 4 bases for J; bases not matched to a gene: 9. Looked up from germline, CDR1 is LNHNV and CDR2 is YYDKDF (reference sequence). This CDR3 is CATSPDRTGGTEAFF. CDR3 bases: TGTGCCACCAGCCCAGACAGAACAGGGGGCACTGAAGCTTTCTTT.

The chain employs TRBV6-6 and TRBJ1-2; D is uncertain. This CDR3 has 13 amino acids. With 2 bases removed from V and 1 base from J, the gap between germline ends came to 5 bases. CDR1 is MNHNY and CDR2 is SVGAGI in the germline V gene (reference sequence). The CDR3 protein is CASSYLSNYGYTF. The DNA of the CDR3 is TGTGCCAGCAGTTACCTAAGTAACTATGGCTACACCTTC.

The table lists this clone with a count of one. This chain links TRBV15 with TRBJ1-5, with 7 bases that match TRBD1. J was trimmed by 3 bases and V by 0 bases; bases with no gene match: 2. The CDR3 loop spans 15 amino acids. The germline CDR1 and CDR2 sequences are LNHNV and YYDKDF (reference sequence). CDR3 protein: CATSRDTGVNQPQHF. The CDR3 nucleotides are TGTGCCACCAGCAGAGACACAGGGGTCAATCAGCCCCAGCATTTT.

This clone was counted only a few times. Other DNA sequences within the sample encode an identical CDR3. As DNA, the CDR3 is TGTGCCAGCAGTTACGGAGAAGGAACTGAAGCTTTCTTT. This encodes CASSYGEGTEAFF. The chain couples TRBV6-5 to TRBJ1-1, with D unresolved. This CDR3 is built from 13 residues. V lost 2 bases and J 5 bases, leaving 9 bases between the germline ends. Germline V CDR1 and CDR2: MNHEY, SVGAGI.

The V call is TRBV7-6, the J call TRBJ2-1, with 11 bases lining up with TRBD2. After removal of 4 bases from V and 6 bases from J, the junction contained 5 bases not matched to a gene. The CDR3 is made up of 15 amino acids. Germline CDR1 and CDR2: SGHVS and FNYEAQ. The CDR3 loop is CASSSLAGGSNEQFF. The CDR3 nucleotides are TGTGCCAGCAGCTCCCTAGCGGGAGGCAGCAATGAGCAGTTCTTC.

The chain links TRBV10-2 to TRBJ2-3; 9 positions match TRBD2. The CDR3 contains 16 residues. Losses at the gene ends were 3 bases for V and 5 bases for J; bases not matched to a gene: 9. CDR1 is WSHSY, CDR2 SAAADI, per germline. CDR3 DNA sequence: TGCGCCAGCAGTGAAGCTAGCGGGGTGCTGGGAGATACGCAGTATTTT. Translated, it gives CASSEASGVLGDTQYF.